This TCR beta chain was observed in a study of T cell responses to AZD1222 COVID-19 vaccine (dated by TCRdb to the early 2020s). Regarding the study in general: Because spike-specific TCR depth and breadth did not differ between the two schedules, AZD1222 recipients who got a second dose at roughly 4 weeks were pooled with those who got a second dose at roughly 12 weeks. TCR sequencing was performed for approximately 240 trial participants, of whom roughly 200 were given two doses of AZD1222 and some 26 were given two doses of MenACWY control vaccine. Trial participants were enrolled by age into subgroups of 18-55, 56-69 and 70-plus years, and approximately 150, 30 and 60 TCR-sequenced participants, respectively, were included in these subgroups.

In the germline V gene, CDR1 corresponds to SGHDT and CDR2 to YYEEEE. Measured from the cysteine to the phenylalanine, the CDR3 is 14 residues long. CDR3 DNA only is kept here, 42 bases in frame from base 1. V has 3 bases trimmed and J has 4 bases trimmed; junction bases matching no gene number 4. The label giving this sample's time point can be read as: baseline before first vaccination. Vaccinee samples were obtained from the UK trials COV001 and COV002, which included a single-blind randomized controlled phase 2/3 trial of AZD1222 (ChAdOx1 nCoV-19) in healthy adults. For TCRbeta chain sequencing, PBMC samples from trial participants were taken at day 0 and at day 28 after the second dose. The CDR3 regions of human TCRbeta chains were subjected to immunosequencing. For the original study's pipeline: TCRs in the repertoires were matched against a reference library of SARS-CoV-2-specific TCRs that had been generated with the MIRA antigen-specificity platform. Breadth was defined as the fraction of unique TCRs that were SARS-CoV-2-associated. Depth was defined as the fraction of total T cells that were SARS-CoV-2-associated. Using the MIRA data, each spike-specific TCR was assigned both to the spike region to which the TCR was reactive and to a CD4 or CD8 class. Log10-transformed breadth and depth values were compared by one-way ANOVA with Sidak's multiple comparisons tests. Drawn from immuneACCESS, this table holds only the in-frame rearrangements with V and J called that TCRdb kept. Clones are partly lost; checked studies trace under half to an unresolved V gene and leave the rest unexplained. V, J and clone size are taken as reported in that table, and D and trimming were inferred from the DNA itself. In this sample the table shows 130,000 to 150,000 clones, more than 75% of which occur a single time. Of the sample, about 5% falls within the top ten clones.

On this clone: Its cognate antigen has yet to be identified. Base qualities are missing; no much larger clone stands one base away.

Points the paper makes about the study in general: In the small 56-69-year group, the increase in depth fell short of significance, most likely because of low power. Because no samples from the day 14 peak response were available, repertoires could be characterized only after the peak T cell response. Only five or six AZD1222 recipients were SARS-CoV-2 seropositive at baseline, limiting conclusions about previously exposed vaccinees. Spike-specific TCR breadth and depth rose significantly after two AZD1222 doses compared with day 0 and with MenACWY recipients. Reportedly, close to half of the unique spike-specific TCRs recognized epitopes lying outside the regions that are mutated in the B.1.351 and B.1.1.7 variants. Participants were mostly white British and included more females than males, and it was suggested by the authors that clonal diversity may have been underestimated. Vaccine-associated CD4 TCRs spanned the whole spike protein, with dominant responses in regions 160-218 and 743-854.

This specimen consisted of peripheral blood, obtained on day 0 of AZD1222 vaccination. This TCR derives from an adult in good health. Recombination joined TRBV5-6 with TRBJ2-5, with 9 middle bases fitting TRBD1. CDR3 reads: CASSSDRGRETQYF. The base sequence is TGTGCCAGCAGCTCGGACAGGGGAAGAGAGACCCAGTACTTC. Joined to the reference TRBV5-6 and TRBJ2-5 proteins, this CDR3 gives the full variable domain: DAGVTQSPTHLIKTRGQQVTLRCSPKSGHDTVSWYQQALGQGPQFIFQYYEEEERQRGNFPDRFSGHQFPNYSSELNVNALLLGDSALYLCASSSDRGRETQYFGPGTRLLVL.